This T cell receptor beta chain was sequenced in a study of shared T cell receptors in the human thymus. The data were produced by immunoSEQ multiplex PCR, yet TCRdb's version contains in-frame clones alone and is incomplete. The data contain about 380,000 clones, more than 85% of them seen just once; the ten biggest clones take up approximately 0.02%. Germline V CDR1 and CDR2: SGHRS, YFSETQ. CDR3 size: 14 residues. The V and J ends lost 5 bases and 3 bases respectively, with 14 bases between them. Sequenced input: thymocytes. The TCR comes from a human donor. The chain carries TRBV5-1 and TRBJ1-1; D may be TRBD1 (5 bases). The CDR3 coding sequence is TGCGCCAGCAGAGGCAGGGACCAACACACTGAAGCTTTCTTT. It is translated as CASRGRDQHTEAFF. Full variable domain (missing parts from reference TRBV5-1 and TRBJ1-1): KAGVTQTPRYLIKTRGQQVTLSCSPISGHRSVSWYQQTPGQGLQFLFEYFSETQRNKGNFPGRFSGRQFSNSRSEMNVSTLELGDSALYLCASRGRDQHTEAFFGQGTRLTVV.